The 14 T cell receptor beta chains listed next were all sequenced from one sample in a study of CD8+ T cells in alopecia areata. Sequencing relied on a cDNA template that was reverse transcribed from extracted RNA. Profiling relied on immunoSEQ multiplex PCR, and the TCRdb table lists in-frame clones only, not all of them. The sample has approximately 200,000 clones; roughly 64% are singletons. Treatment defined: oral pan-JAK inhibitor, 5-10 mg twice daily. Specimen: CD4+ T cells sorted from blood, collected at week 24, from a patient treated with tofacitinib. These receptors all come from a human donor with alopecia areata.

V is TRBV5-1 and J is TRBJ1-2; possibly TRBD1 for D (6 bases). V lost 0 bases and J 8 bases, leaving 11 bases between the germline ends. Germline CDR1 SGHRS, CDR2 YFSETQ. The CDR3 contains 13 residues. The CDR3 bases are TGCGCCAGCAGCTTGGAATCAGGGGTCGGCTACACCTTC. Its translation: CASSLESGVGYTF.

The rearrangement links TRBV5-6 to TRBJ2-7; D uncertain. The germline V gene encodes CDR1 SGHDT and CDR2 YYEEEE. The CDR3 runs to 13 residues. Trimming removed 0 bases at V and 3 bases at J, with 7 bases between. The CDR3 reads CASSLDRIYEQYF. DNA of the CDR3: TGTGCCAGCAGCTTGGACAGAATCTACGAGCAGTACTTC.

CDR3 in amino acids: CASSLDGQFYEQYF. CDR3 bases: TGTGCCAGCAGCTTAGATGGACAGTTCTACGAGCAGTACTTC. The chain has TRBV11-2 and TRBJ2-7; perhaps TRBD1 as D (6 bases). Germline-derived CDR1 and CDR2 are SGHAT and FQNNGV. Trimming took 0 bases from V and 3 from J, leaving 9 bases between them. CDR3 length equals 14 residues. Supplemented by reference TRBV11-2 and TRBJ2-7, the full variable domain reads EAGVAQSPRYKIIEKRQSVAFWCNPISGHATLYWYQQILGQGPKLLIQFQNNGVVDDSQLPKDRFSAERLKGVDSTLKIQPAKLEDSAVYLCASSLDGQFYEQYFGPGTRLTVT.

This clone was detected a few times. The chain has TRBV5-4 and TRBJ2-3; 9 bases match TRBD2. CDR1 and CDR2 (germline): SGHNT, YYREEE (reference sequence). V was clipped by 3 bases and J by 1 base; unmatched bases: 3. The CDR3 runs 15 residues. CDR3 region: CASSSAGGRTDTQYF. As DNA, the CDR3 is TGTGCCAGCAGCTCCGCGGGAGGGCGCACAGATACGCAGTATTTT. Complete variable domain (other parts from reference TRBV5-4 and TRBJ2-3): ETGVTQSPTHLIKTRGQQVTLRCSSQSGHNTVSWYQQALGQGPQFIFQYYREEENGRGNFPPRFSGLQFPNYSSELNVNALELDDSALYLCASSSAGGRTDTQYFGPGTRLTVL.

The V call is TRBV2, the J call TRBJ2-5; a weak D match, TRBD2 (5 bases). The germline CDR1 and CDR2 sequences are SNHLY and FYNNEI. Deletions cut 9 bases from V and 2 bases from J, with 13 bases between. This CDR3 is 13 amino acids long. The CDR3 nucleotides are TGTGCCAGTACCCTCGGGAATCAAGAGACCCAGTACTTC. It specifies CASTLGNQETQYF.

The gene calls are TRBV7-6 and TRBJ1-4; D gene unclear. This CDR3 is 14 amino acids long. The germline gives CDR1 SGHVS, CDR2 FNYEAQ. Trimming took off 0 bases at V and 4 bases at J, with 6 bases between the two ends. The CDR3 spells CASSLAMSNEKLFF. Written as DNA, the CDR3 is TGTGCCAGCAGCTTAGCGATGAGTAATGAAAAACTGTTTTTT.

This clone showed up just a few times. This sequence joins TRBV15 and TRBJ2-7, with TRBD2 matching 10 bases. Germline-derived CDR1 and CDR2 are LNHNV and YYDKDF (reference sequence). V lost 1 base and J lost 4; bases outside the gene matches: 10. This CDR3 contains 17 residues. CDR3 sequence (DNA): TGTGCCACCAGCAGAGGGGGGCTAGCGGGAGTAAGGTACGAGCAGTACTTC. Its translation is CATSRGGLAGVRYEQYF.

This clone was observed a handful of times. CDR3 coding DNA: TGTGCCAGCAGCTTGGCGGTGGCCCAAGAGACCCAGTACTTC. As protein: CASSLAVAQETQYF. This chain connects TRBV5-6 to TRBJ2-5; D ambiguous. The V gene's germline CDR1 is SGHDT and CDR2 YYEEEE. V lost 0 bases to trimming and J lost 1 base, with 7 bases between them. There are 14 residues in the CDR3.

This chain uses TRBV7-3 with TRBJ2-2; perhaps TRBD2 as D (5 bases). The CDR3 has 15 residues. Germline lookup yields CDR1 SGHTA and CDR2 FQGTGA. Trimming stripped 2 bases from V and 5 bases from J, with 12 bases between. The CDR3 coding sequence is TGTGCCAGCAGCTTACGTAGGACGGGAACCGGGGAGCTGTTTTTT. Translating gives CASSLRRTGTGELFF. Drawing the rest from reference TRBV7-3 and TRBJ2-2, the complete variable domain is GAGVSQTPSNKVTEKGKYVELRCDPISGHTALYWYRQSLGQGPEFLIYFQGTGAADDSGLPNDRFFAVRPEGSVSTLKIQRTERGDSAVYLCASSLRRTGTGELFFGEGSRLTVL.

CDR3 sequence: CAWSEGPQVEQYF. In DNA form, the CDR3 reads TGTGCCTGGAGTGAAGGGCCCCAGGTCGAGCAGTACTTC. The chain combines TRBV30 with TRBJ2-7; no clear D gene. V was clipped by 1 base and J by 6 bases, with 13 bases between them. The CDR3 contains 13 residues. Per germline, CDR1 GTSNPN and CDR2 SVGIG (reference sequence).

This chain links TRBV25-1 with TRBJ1-1, with TRBD1 as a possible D gene (5 bases). V was shortened by 6 bases and J by 4 bases, with 12 bases between the two germline ends. Germline CDR1 reads MGHDK; CDR2 reads SYGVNS. The CDR3 covers 13 residues. In nucleotides, the CDR3 is TGTGCCAGCAGGGGACGGGGCCTCACTGAAGCTTTCTTT. Encoded protein: CASRGRGLTEAFF.

The chain joins TRBV19 to TRBJ1-2; the D gene is possibly TRBD1 (6 bases). This CDR3 has 14 residues. Germline CDR1 is LNHDA and CDR2 is SQIVND (reference sequence). V lost 1 base and J 8 bases, leaving 14 bases between the germline ends. In DNA form, the CDR3 reads TGTGCCAGTAGTATAGCCCCCCGGGGGGGCGGCTACACCTTC. This translates into CASSIAPRGGGYTF.

This clone was observed a few times. The sample contains more than one DNA sequence encoding this CDR3. V and J are TRBV5-1 and TRBJ2-5; 8 bases align to TRBD1. The CDR3 covers 14 residues. V was pared by 4 bases and J by 2 bases, with 4 bases of the junction left unmatched. From germline, CDR1 is SGHRS and CDR2 YFSETQ. The CDR3, as DNA: TGCGCCAGCAGCCTGGGGACAGGACAAGAGACCCAGTACTTC. Encoded protein: CASSLGTGQETQYF.

V and J are TRBV7-9 and TRBJ2-1; TRBD2 matches at 7 bases. V gave up 4 bases and J gave up 5 bases; unmatched junction bases: 14. The CDR3 loop spans 17 amino acids. CDR1 SEHNR and CDR2 FQNEAQ come from the germline V gene (reference sequence). The CDR3 reads CASSYSKGLLSDNEQFF. CDR3 sequence (DNA): TGTGCCAGCAGCTACAGCAAGGGACTATTATCCGACAATGAGCAGTTCTTC.